These 22 T cell receptor beta chains were all obtained from the same sample, sequenced in a study of PD-1 blockade in classical Hodgkin lymphoma. All trial patients relapsed after autologous stem cell transplantation. Libraries were prepared by immunoSEQ multiplex PCR; TCRdb keeps only in-frame clonotypes and omits some of them. Among fewer than 15,000 clones, roughly 75% were seen once, and the ten largest hold about 24%. Sequencing was performed on peripheral blood mononuclear cells (PBMCs), taken at baseline. All receptors derive from a human donor with classical Hodgkin lymphoma.

The chain employs TRBV9 and TRBJ2-7; 7 bases are a match to TRBD2. The V gene end was trimmed by 0 bases and the J gene end by 4 bases; junction bases not matched to a gene: 7. The CDR3 is 15 amino acids. In germline, CDR1 is SGDLS, CDR2 YYNGEE. The CDR3 nucleotides read TGTGCCAGCAGCGTAGCTAATAGCGGGCTTTACGAGCAGTACTTC. Translation: CASSVANSGLYEQYF.

The chain combines TRBV7-6 with TRBJ1-1; D might be TRBD1 (5 bases). Deletions cut 5 bases from V and 3 bases from J, with 19 bases between. CDR1 is SGHVS and CDR2 is FNYEAQ in the germline V gene. CDR3 length: 16 residues. CDR3 bases: TGTGCCAGCAGCATACTCGGAGGGGCTCGGGACACTGAAGCTTTCTTT. Amino acid sequence: CASSILGGARDTEAFF. Full variable domain (missing parts from reference TRBV7-6 and TRBJ1-1): GAGVSQSPRYKVTKRGQDVALRCDPISGHVSLYWYRQALGQGPEFLTYFNYEAQQDKSGLPNDRFSAERPEGSISTLTIQRTEQRDSAMYRCASSILGGARDTEAFFGQGTRLTVV.

V gene TRBV5-1 combines with J gene TRBJ2-6; D perhaps matches TRBD1 (6 bases). The length of the CDR3 is 19 residues. Trimming cost V 1 base and J 0 bases, with 17 bases left between them. CDR1 is SGHRS and CDR2 is YFSETQ in the germline V gene. The CDR3 sequence is CASSLSRGEIISGANVLTF. DNA of the CDR3: TGCGCCAGCAGCTTGTCCAGGGGAGAAATCATCTCTGGGGCCAACGTCCTGACTTTC.

The chain links TRBV4-3 to TRBJ2-7, with TRBD2 as a possible D gene (6 bases). Per germline, CDR1 LGHNA and CDR2 YSLEER. This CDR3 has 15 residues. The V end lost 0 bases, the J end lost 4 bases, and 13 bases lay between the germline ends. The CDR3 DNA reads as TGCGCCAGCAGCCAAGAGGGGACCCGGGAGTACGAGCAGTACTTC. Protein product: CASSQEGTREYEQYF.

This chain joins TRBV5-6 and TRBJ2-1, with TRBD1 matching over 7 bases. V lost 0 bases and J lost 7; bases outside the gene matches: 7. CDR1 SGHDT and CDR2 YYEEEE come from the germline V gene. The CDR3 runs 15 residues. CDR3 DNA: TGTGCCAGCAGCTTGGGACAGGGATTGACGAATGAGCAGTTCTTC. Translation gives CASSLGQGLTNEQFF.

The genes are TRBV5-6 and TRBJ2-4, with D tentatively TRBD2 (5 bases). Germline V lookup: CDR1 SGHDT, CDR2 YYEEEE. This CDR3 is built from 12 residues. Trimming took 1 base from V and 13 from J, leaving 12 bases between them. The DNA for the CDR3 is TGTGCCAGCAGCTTGCAAAGCGGCCTACAGTACTTC. Translating gives CASSLQSGLQYF.

The chain couples TRBV2 to TRBJ1-2; TRBD1 aligns across 7 bases. The CDR3 covers 15 residues. Germline V gene lookup returns CDR1 SNHLY and CDR2 FYNNEI. The V and J ends lost 4 bases and 5 bases, in that order; junction bases with no gene match: 10. DNA of the CDR3: TGTGCCAGCAGTGGAAACAGGGGCGGGGAGTATGGCTACACCTTC. This sequence encodes CASSGNRGGEYGYTF.

The chain joins TRBV9 to TRBJ1-2, with D perhaps matching TRBD1 (6 bases). CDR1 is SGDLS and CDR2 is YYNGEE in the germline V gene. The CDR3 runs to 14 residues. Trimming removed 2 bases at V and 4 bases at J, with 12 bases between. CDR3 sequence (DNA): TGTGCCAGCAGCGTCCCAGGGGTGCCCTATGGCTACACCTTC. Protein product: CASSVPGVPYGYTF.

The V gene is TRBV7-9, the J gene TRBJ1-4; D unresolved. Germline lookup yields CDR1 SEHNR and CDR2 FQNEAQ (reference sequence). CDR3 length: 17 amino acids. V was trimmed by 1 base and J by 8 bases, leaving 20 bases between them. The CDR3 DNA follows: TGTGCCAGCAGCTTAGGAACTAACGCGAGGAATGGGGAAAAACTGTTTTTT. Translating it yields CASSLGTNARNGEKLFF.

CDR3 sequence (DNA): TGTGCCAGCAAAGCAGGGGGGGACCCAACTGAGCAGTTCTTC. Translated, it gives CASKAGGDPTEQFF. The chain combines TRBV28 with TRBJ2-1, with D tentatively TRBD1 or TRBD2 (7 bases each). In germline, CDR1 is MDHEN, CDR2 SYDVKM. The CDR3 extends over 14 amino acids. Deletions cut 7 bases from V and 9 bases from J, with 19 bases between.

The V call is TRBV10-2, the J call TRBJ1-1; TRBD1 agrees at 10 bases. The V gene's germline CDR1 is WSHSY and CDR2 SAAADI. The CDR3 has 13 amino acids. Trimming removed 7 bases from V and 3 bases from J; junction bases left unmatched: 2. DNA of the CDR3: TGCGCCAGCATGGGACAGGGGTACACTGAAGCTTTCTTT. Translation gives CASMGQGYTEAFF.

V gene TRBV6-5 combines with J gene TRBJ1-1, with 8 positions matching TRBD1. The CDR3 is 14 amino acids. V trimming: 6 bases; J trimming: 0 bases; junction bases outside the gene matches: 3. The germline V gene has CDR1 MNHEY and CDR2 SVGAGI. The CDR3 protein is CASRWDRLNTEAFF. The CDR3 bases are TGTGCCAGCAGGTGGGACAGGCTGAACACTGAAGCTTTCTTT.

This chain connects TRBV29-1 to TRBJ1-4, with a tentative D call TRBD1 (5 bases). The CDR3 totals 13 residues. The ends were cut back, 4 bases at V and 4 bases at J, with 10 bases in the middle. Germline CDR1 is SQVTM and CDR2 is ANQGSEA. CDR3 coding DNA: TGCAGCGTTGCGGGCGGGGGTAATGAAAAACTGTTTTTT. This translates into CSVAGGGNEKLFF.

V usage is TRBV5-6 and J usage is TRBJ1-1; no reliable D call. CDR3 length: 18 residues. The V gene lost 2 bases and the J gene lost 4 bases, with 24 bases spanning the gap. Germline-derived CDR1 and CDR2 are SGHDT and YYEEEE. CDR3 sequence reads: CASSFPEVHCLRITEAFF. The DNA of the CDR3 is TGTGCCAGCAGCTTTCCCGAGGTCCACTGCCTTCGGATCACTGAAGCTTTCTTT.

On this clone: The same CDR3 can be traced to other DNA sequences in this sample. The chain links TRBV7-2 to TRBJ1-5; D is unclear. Deletions cut 1 base from V and 3 bases from J, with 7 bases between. Germline V lookup: CDR1 SGHTA, CDR2 FQGNSA. CDR3 size: 14 residues. The CDR3 DNA reads TGTGCCAGCAGCTTAGAAAGGTACAATCAGCCCCAGCATTTT. Translating gives CASSLERYNQPQHF.

This clone was detected a few times. CDR3 sequence: CASSGYNEQFF. The DNA of the CDR3 is TGTGCCAGCAGTGGATACAATGAGCAGTTCTTC. The gene calls are TRBV2 and TRBJ2-1; D not certain. This CDR3 has 11 amino acids. V was pared by 4 bases and J by 4 bases, with 2 bases between. Germline CDR1 is SNHLY and CDR2 is FYNNEI.

The V call is TRBV19, the J call TRBJ2-4; D perhaps matches TRBD2 (6 bases). The germline CDR1 and CDR2 sequences are LNHDA and SQIVND (reference sequence). This CDR3 contains 15 residues. The V and J ends lost 3 bases and 4 bases respectively, with 13 bases between them. The CDR3 DNA is TGTGCCAGTAGTATGGGTAGCGGCCTTAAAAACATTCAGTACTTC. Encoded protein: CASSMGSGLKNIQYF.

The rearrangement uses TRBV7-9 and TRBJ2-1; 12 bases align to TRBD1. CDR1 and CDR2 (germline): SEHNR, FQNEAQ (reference sequence). The length of the CDR3 is 15 residues. V shed 6 bases and J 7 bases; nucleotides not matched to a gene: 7. CDR3 nucleotides: TGTGCCAGCAGGACCGGGACAGGGGGCCGGAATGAGCAGTTCTTC. This encodes CASRTGTGGRNEQFF.

The genes are TRBV7-2 and TRBJ2-7; D gene ambiguous. Between the trimmed V and J ends, which lost 4 bases and 0 bases, there was a span of 7 bases. The V gene's germline CDR1 is SGHTA and CDR2 FQGNSA. CDR3 length: 13 amino acids. The CDR3 sequence: CASSSRISYEQYF. DNA for the CDR3: TGTGCCAGCAGCTCCCGAATCTCCTACGAGCAGTACTTC.

V gene TRBV5-1 combines with J gene TRBJ2-5; 10 bases align to TRBD1. With V trimmed by 4 bases and J by 4 bases, 7 bases remained unmatched. CDR3 length: 15 residues. In germline, CDR1 is SGHRS, CDR2 YFSETQ. CDR3: CASSPGTGVSETQYF. In nucleotides, the CDR3 is TGCGCCAGCAGCCCCGGGACAGGGGTTTCAGAGACCCAGTACTTC.

In this sample, this clone turned up once. The J gene is TRBJ2-1, the V gene TRBV10-2; 8 nucleotides agree with TRBD2. The CDR3 contains 16 residues. J was trimmed by 5 bases and V by 6 bases; bases with no gene match: 12. The germline gives CDR1 WSHSY, CDR2 SAAADI. The CDR3 bases are TGCGCCAGCAGCCCCATTCCTAGCGGGCGTAACAATGAGCAGTTCTTC. Residues: CASSPIPSGRNNEQFF.

V usage is TRBV5-1 and J usage is TRBJ1-6; weak D call: TRBD1 (6 bases). Per germline, CDR1 SGHRS and CDR2 YFSETQ. V was clipped by 0 bases and J by 9 bases, with 10 bases between them. The CDR3 sequence is 14 residues long. The CDR3 spells CASSLGGAGSPLHF. DNA of the CDR3: TGCGCCAGCAGCTTGGGGGGGGCGGGTTCACCCCTCCACTTT.